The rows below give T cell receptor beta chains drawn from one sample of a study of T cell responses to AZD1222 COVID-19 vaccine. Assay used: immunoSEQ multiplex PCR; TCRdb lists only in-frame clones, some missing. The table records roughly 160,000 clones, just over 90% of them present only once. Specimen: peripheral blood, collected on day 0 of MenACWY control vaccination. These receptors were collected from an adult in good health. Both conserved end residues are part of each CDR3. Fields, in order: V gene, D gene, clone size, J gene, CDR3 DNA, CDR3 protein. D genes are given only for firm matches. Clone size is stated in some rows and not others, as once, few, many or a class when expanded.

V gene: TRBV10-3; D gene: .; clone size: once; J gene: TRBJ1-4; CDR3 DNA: TGTGCCATCAGTGAGTCGGTGGACGAAAAACTGTTTTTT; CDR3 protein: CAISESVDEKLFF
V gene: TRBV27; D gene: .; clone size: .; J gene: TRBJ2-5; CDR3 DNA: TGTGCCAGTCGCAATATTGAGAATTTCAAGATGACCCAGTACTTC; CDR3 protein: CASRNIENFKMTQYF
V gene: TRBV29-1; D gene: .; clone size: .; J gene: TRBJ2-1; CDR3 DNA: TGCAGCGGAGGTAGGGGTGAGCAGTTCTTC; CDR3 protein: CSGGRGEQFF
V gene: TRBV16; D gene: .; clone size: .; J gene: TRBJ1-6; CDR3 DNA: TGTGCCAGCAGCCGGGGGACTGTTCATAATTCACCCCTCCACTTT; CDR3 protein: CASSRGTVHNSPLHF
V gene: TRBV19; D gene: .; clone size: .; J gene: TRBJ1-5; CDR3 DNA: TGTGCCAGTAGTACCAACAGGGACCGGAGGCAGCCCCAGCATTTT; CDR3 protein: CASSTNRDRRQPQHF
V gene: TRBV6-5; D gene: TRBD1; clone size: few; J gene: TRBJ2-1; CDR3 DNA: TGTGCCAGCAGTTCCTCGGACAGGGGAGAGTTCTTC; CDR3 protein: CASSSSDRGEFF
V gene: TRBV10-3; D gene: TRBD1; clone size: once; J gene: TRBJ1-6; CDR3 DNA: TGTGCCATCAGACCTCGACAGGGTTATAATTCACCCCTCCACTTT; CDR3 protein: CAIRPRQGYNSPLHF
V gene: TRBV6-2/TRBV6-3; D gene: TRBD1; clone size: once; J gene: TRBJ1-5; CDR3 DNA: TGTGCCAGCAGTTACGACAGGGCTGTTAGCAATCAGCCCCAGCATTTT; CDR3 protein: CASSYDRAVSNQPQHF
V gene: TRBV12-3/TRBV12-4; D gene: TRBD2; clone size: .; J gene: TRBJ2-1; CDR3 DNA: TGTGCCAGCACCTCGGTGGGGGGGGATGAGCAGTTCTTC; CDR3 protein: CASTSVGGDEQFF
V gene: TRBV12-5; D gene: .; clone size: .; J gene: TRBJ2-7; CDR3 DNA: TGTGCTAGTGGCGCGGGACAGTCCTACGAGCAGTACTTC; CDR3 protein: CASGAGQSYEQYF
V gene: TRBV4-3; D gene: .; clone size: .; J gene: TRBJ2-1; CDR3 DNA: TGCGCCAGCAGCCAAGCCCAAAGCTACAATGAGCAGTTCTTC; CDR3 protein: CASSQAQSYNEQFF
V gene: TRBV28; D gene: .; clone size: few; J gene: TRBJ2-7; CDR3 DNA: TGTGCCAGCAGGACCGGGACACCGATACCCTACGAGCAGTACTTC; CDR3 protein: CASRTGTPIPYEQYF
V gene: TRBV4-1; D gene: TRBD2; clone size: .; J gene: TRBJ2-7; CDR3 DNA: TGCGCCAGCAGCCCAGCGGGGGGGAGCGGGGGCTACGAGCAGTACTTC; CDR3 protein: CASSPAGGSGGYEQYF
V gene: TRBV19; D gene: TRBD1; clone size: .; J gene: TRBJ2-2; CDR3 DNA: TGTGCCAGTATCCGCCAGGGCGGACAGGGGGCCTCCGGGGAGCTGTTTTTT; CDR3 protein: CASIRQGGQGASGELFF
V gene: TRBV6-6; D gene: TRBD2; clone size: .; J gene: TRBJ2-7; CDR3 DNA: TGTGCCAGCAGTTATCTAGCGGGAGAGAACGAGCAGTACTTC; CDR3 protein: CASSYLAGENEQYF
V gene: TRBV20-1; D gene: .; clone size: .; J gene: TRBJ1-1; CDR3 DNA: TGCAGTGCTAGTCAGGGACGAACACGGAACACTGAAGCTTTCTTT; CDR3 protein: CSASQGRTRNTEAFF
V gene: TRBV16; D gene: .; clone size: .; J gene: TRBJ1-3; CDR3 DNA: TGTGCCAGCAGCCCCCCGGACAGAGGGTCTGGAAACACCATATATTTT; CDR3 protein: CASSPPDRGSGNTIYF
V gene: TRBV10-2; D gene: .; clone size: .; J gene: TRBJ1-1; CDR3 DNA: TGCGCCAGCAGTGTGGACAGCCTACCGAACACTGAAGCTTTCTTT; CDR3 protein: CASSVDSLPNTEAFF
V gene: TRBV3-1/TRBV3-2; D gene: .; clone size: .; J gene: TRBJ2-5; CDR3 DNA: TGTGCCAGCAGCCAAGTGTCGGGTCCCCAAGAGACCCAGTACTTC; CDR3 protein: CASSQVSGPQETQYF
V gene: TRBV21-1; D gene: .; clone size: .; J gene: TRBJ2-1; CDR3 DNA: TGTGCCAGCCCCGGGACTAGCGGGAGGGCCTACTACAATGAGCAGTTCTTC; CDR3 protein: CASPGTSGRAYYNEQFF
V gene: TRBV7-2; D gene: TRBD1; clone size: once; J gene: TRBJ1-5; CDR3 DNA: TGTGCCAGCAGCCTCATGGTTAAGGGGGCTGGTCAGCCCCAGCATTTT; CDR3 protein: CASSLMVKGAGQPQHF
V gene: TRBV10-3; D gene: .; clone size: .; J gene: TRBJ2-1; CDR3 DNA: TGTGCCATCAGTGAGTCGCCGGGGGCGGGTGACAATGAGCAGTTCTTC; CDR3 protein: CAISESPGAGDNEQFF
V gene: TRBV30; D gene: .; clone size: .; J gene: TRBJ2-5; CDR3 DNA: TGTGCCTGGAACCCCCAGGGAGAGACCCAGTACTTC; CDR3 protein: CAWNPQGETQYF
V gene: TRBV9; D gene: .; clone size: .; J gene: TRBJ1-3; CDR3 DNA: TGTGCCAGCAGCATCCCCCCTGGAAACACCATATATTTT; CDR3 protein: CASSIPPGNTIYF
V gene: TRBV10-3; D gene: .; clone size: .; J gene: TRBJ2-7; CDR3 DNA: TGTGCCATCAGTGAGAGGAGCGGTAGCGGAGGGGGAGAGCAGTACTTC; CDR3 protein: CAISERSGSGGGEQYF
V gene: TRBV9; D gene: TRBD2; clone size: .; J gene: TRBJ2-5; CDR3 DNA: TGTGCCAGCAGCGCTAAAAGCGGGAGGGCCTTAGGGGAGACCCAGTACTTC; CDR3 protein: CASSAKSGRALGETQYF
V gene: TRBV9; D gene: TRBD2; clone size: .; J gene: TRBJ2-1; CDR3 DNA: TGTGCCAGCAGCATACGGGACTACCCGGGAAATGAGCAGTTCTTC; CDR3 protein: CASSIRDYPGNEQFF
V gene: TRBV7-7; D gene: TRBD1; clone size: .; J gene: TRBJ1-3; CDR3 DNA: TGTGCTAGCAGCTCGGGACAGGGGTCTGGAAACACCATATATTTT; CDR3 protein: CASSSGQGSGNTIYF
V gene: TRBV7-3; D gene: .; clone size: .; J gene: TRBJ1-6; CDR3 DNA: TGTGCCAGCAGCGCCGGGGGCGTCCAGCCCCTCCACTTT; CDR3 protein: CASSAGGVQPLHF
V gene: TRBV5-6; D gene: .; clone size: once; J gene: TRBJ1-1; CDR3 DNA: TGTGCCAGCAGCTTAGCGGCGACAGGACGCAGAAATGAAGCTTTCTTT; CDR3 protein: CASSLAATGRRNEAFF
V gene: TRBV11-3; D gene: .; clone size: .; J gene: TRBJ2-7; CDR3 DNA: TGTGCCAGCAGCTTAGATTACGAGCAGTACTTC; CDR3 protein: CASSLDYEQYF
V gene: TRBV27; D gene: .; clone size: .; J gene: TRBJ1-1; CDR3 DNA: TGTGCCAGCAGTTTATGGGGGAACACTGAAGCTTTCTTT; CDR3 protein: CASSLWGNTEAFF